The 27 T cell receptor beta chains listed next were all sequenced from one sample in a study of a mutant IDH1 vaccine in newly diagnosed glioma. Noted time point: baseline, week 1 (first vaccination visit). Noted treatment: pre-vaccination baseline after standard-of-care therapy. Sequenced by immunoSEQ multiplex PCR; TCRdb stores in-frame clones only, minus some. The sample records about 67,000 clones, 65% to 85% being singletons. Source: peripheral blood mononuclear cells (PBMCs), taken from a glioma patient treated with radiotherapy, temozolomide or both. The receptor set was obtained from a woman under 30 with glioma. Some clones in this sample may be carry-over from other donors' samples.

This rearrangement joins TRBV5-1 to TRBJ2-7; a weak D match, TRBD2 (6 bases). CDR1 SGHRS and CDR2 YFSETQ come from the germline V gene. The CDR3 runs 15 residues. Trimming took 0 bases from V and 0 from J, leaving 10 bases between them. The CDR3 loop is CASSLGGRSSYEQYF. The CDR3 DNA reads as TGCGCCAGCAGCTTGGGTGGGAGGAGCTCCTACGAGCAGTACTTC.

This chain links TRBV6-5 with TRBJ1-2; tentatively, D is TRBD1 (6 bases). Germline V gene lookup returns CDR1 MNHEY and CDR2 SVGAGI. Trimming left V 4 bases short and J 6 bases short, with 15 bases between. CDR3 length equals 14 residues. In DNA, the CDR3 is TGTGCCAGCAGTTTGGCACAGGGTAGAAATGGCTACACCTTC. Protein: CASSLAQGRNGYTF.

The gene calls are TRBV19 and TRBJ2-7, with TRBD2 matching over 8 bases. The length of the CDR3 is 14 residues. Germline V lookup: CDR1 LNHDA, CDR2 SQIVND (reference sequence). V trimming: 5 bases; J trimming: 6 bases; junction bases outside the gene matches: 9. CDR3 nucleotides: TGTGCCAGTAGTGGGGCAGCGGGAGTTCGCGAGCAGTACTTC. It codes for CASSGAAGVREQYF. The full variable domain, rest sourced from reference TRBV19 and TRBJ2-7, is DGGITQSPKYLFRKEGQNVTLSCEQNLNHDAMYWYRQDPGQGLRLIYYSQIVNDFQKGDIAEGYSVSREKKESFPLTVTSAQKNPTAFYLCASSGAAGVREQYFGPGTRLTVT.

This chain connects TRBV27 to TRBJ2-7, with D perhaps matching TRBD1 or TRBD2 (5 bases each). The CDR3 runs 16 residues. The V gene's germline CDR1 is MNHEY and CDR2 SMNVEV (reference sequence). Trimming took off 5 bases at V and 3 bases at J, with 20 bases between the two ends. The CDR3 loop reads CASSPYSGTGSYEQYF. The CDR3 nucleotides read TGTGCCAGCAGTCCTTATTCCGGGACGGGGAGCTACGAGCAGTACTTC.

The rearrangement joins TRBV7-8 to TRBJ1-5, with TRBD1 identical over 8 bases. J gave up 0 bases and V 6 bases, and 10 bases lay outside the gene matches. Germline assignment: CDR1 SGHVS and CDR2 FQNEAQ. There are 17 residues in the CDR3. CDR3 nucleotides: TGTGCCAGCAGTCCGGACAGGGCCGTTTATAGCAATCAGCCCCAGCATTTT. Translated: CASSPDRAVYSNQPQHF.

The chain carries TRBV7-2 and TRBJ2-3, with TRBD2 identical over 15 bases. The ends lost 3 bases at V and 8 bases at J; junction bases unmatched: 9. The V gene's germline CDR1 is SGHTA and CDR2 FQGNSA. The CDR3 totals 17 residues. The CDR3, as DNA: TGTGCCAGCAGCTTGGACGGGACTAGCGGGGGGAGGGGTACGCAGTATTTT. Translating gives CASSLDGTSGGRGTQYF.

The CDR3 DNA reads as TGTGCCAGCAGCCAGACAGTGAACTATGGCTACACCTTC. Amino acid sequence: CASSQTVNYGYTF. The J gene is TRBJ1-2, the V gene TRBV7-9; tentative D call: TRBD1 (5 bases). V was pared by 5 bases and J by 2 bases, with 9 bases between. Germline CDR1 SEHNR, CDR2 FQNEAQ (reference sequence). The CDR3 has 13 amino acids.

V and J are TRBV2 and TRBJ1-4; TRBD1 aligns across 9 bases. CDR3 length equals 15 residues. Germline-derived CDR1 and CDR2 are SNHLY and FYNNEI. V shed 6 bases and J 8 bases; nucleotides not matched to a gene: 10. Written as DNA, the CDR3 is TGTGCCAGCAGCACCGGGACAGGGAATTGGGAAAAACTGTTTTTT. It yields the protein CASSTGTGNWEKLFF.

The chain employs TRBV7-8 and TRBJ2-7; 12 positions match TRBD2. V lost 2 bases to trimming and J lost 4 bases; unmatched junction nucleotides: 3. Germline CDR1 and CDR2: SGHVS and FQNEAQ. The CDR3 has 15 residues. The DNA of the CDR3 is TGTGCCAGCAGCTTAAGGACTAGCGGGGTTTACGAGCAGTACTTC. Encoded protein: CASSLRTSGVYEQYF.

V is TRBV7-9 and J is TRBJ2-5; D gene unclear. CDR1 is SEHNR, CDR2 FQNEAQ, per germline (reference sequence). The CDR3 runs to 13 residues. The V end was cut by 5 bases, the J end by 1 base, with 8 bases between. CDR3 sequence (DNA): TGTGCCAGCAGCCCACCCTCCCAAGAGACCCAGTACTTC. Protein sequence: CASSPPSQETQYF.

This chain links TRBV19 with TRBJ2-3; 11 nucleotides line up with TRBD2. Germline loops: CDR1 LNHDA, CDR2 SQIVND (reference sequence). The V gene end was trimmed by 2 bases and the J gene end by 13 bases; junction bases not matched to a gene: 5. This CDR3 region has 13 residues. The CDR3 here is CASSIKLAGDKYF. CDR3 sequence (DNA): TGTGCCAGTAGTATAAAACTAGCGGGGGATAAGTATTTT.

The sample holds a few counts of this clone. This chain connects TRBV4-1 to TRBJ1-1; possibly TRBD1 for D (5 bases). This CDR3 is built from 15 residues. Trimming left V 4 bases short and J 0 bases short, with 12 bases between. Germline V gives CDR1 MGHRA, CDR2 YSYEKL. The CDR3 DNA sequence: TGCGCCAGCAGCCGGGGGGAGGGAGTGAACACTGAAGCTTTCTTT. Translation gives CASSRGEGVNTEAFF.

The chain links TRBV29-1 to TRBJ2-7; 10 positions agree with TRBD2. V was pared by 8 bases and J by 6 bases, with 7 bases of the junction left unmatched. The germline V gene has CDR1 SQVTM and CDR2 ANQGSEA. CDR3 length: 12 residues. The CDR3 sequence is CSTTSGNREQYF. The DNA of the CDR3 is TGCAGCACCACTAGCGGGAACCGCGAGCAGTACTTC.

The rearrangement joins TRBV30 to TRBJ2-3; no clear D. Germline V lookup: CDR1 GTSNPN, CDR2 SVGIG (reference sequence). Trimming stripped 3 bases from V and 3 bases from J, with 7 bases between. The CDR3 length is 12 residues. CDR3 nucleotide sequence: TGTGCCTGGAGAGAGAGTACAGATACGCAGTATTTT. As protein: CAWRESTDTQYF.

This clone was counted a few times. The J gene is TRBJ1-4, the V gene TRBV14; weak D call: TRBD1 (5 bases). Germline V lookup: CDR1 SGHDN, CDR2 FVKESK. V lost 0 bases, J lost 7 bases, and 12 bases lay in between. The CDR3 consists of 15 residues. CDR3 amino acids: CASSQERRRGEKLFF. CDR3 nucleotide sequence: TGTGCCAGCAGCCAAGAGCGGAGGAGGGGTGAAAAACTGTTTTTT.

In its sample, this clone was seen once. This sequence joins TRBV5-4 and TRBJ2-1, with D unresolved. The CDR3 has 11 amino acids. Germline V gene data show CDR1 as SGHNT and CDR2 as YYREEE (reference sequence). The V end lost 1 base, the J end lost 5 bases, and 1 base lay between the germline ends. The CDR3 is CASSLNNEQFF. In DNA, the CDR3 is TGTGCCAGCAGCTTGAACAATGAGCAGTTCTTC. The complete variable domain, with remaining parts taken from reference TRBV5-4 and TRBJ2-1, reads ETGVTQSPTHLIKTRGQQVTLRCSSQSGHNTVSWYQQALGQGPQFIFQYYREEENGRGNFPPRFSGLQFPNYSSELNVNALELDDSALYLCASSLNNEQFFGPGTRLTVL.

V is TRBV27 and J is TRBJ2-1; no clear D. The length of the CDR3 is 15 residues. CDR1 is MNHEY and CDR2 is SMNVEV in the germline V gene (reference sequence). V dropped 2 bases and J dropped 0 bases, with 8 bases sitting between them. The CDR3 protein is CASSLRISSYNEQFF. The CDR3 region has the DNA TGTGCCAGCAGTTTAAGGATTAGCTCCTACAATGAGCAGTTCTTC.

The V gene is TRBV5-1, the J gene TRBJ1-2; 12 bases match TRBD1. Germline assignment: CDR1 SGHRS and CDR2 YFSETQ. The J segment lost 8 bases and the V segment lost 6 bases, leaving 8 bases of the junction unmatched. There are 14 residues in the CDR3. This CDR3 is CASNPGQGARGYTF. Written as DNA, the CDR3 is TGCGCCAGCAACCCGGGACAGGGGGCGAGAGGCTACACCTTC.

The chain employs TRBV7-9 and TRBJ1-1; D not resolved. CDR3 length: 13 residues. In germline, CDR1 is SEHNR, CDR2 FQNEAQ (reference sequence). V lost 7 bases and J 1 base, leaving 10 bases between the germline ends. CDR3 sequence reads: CASNDGQNTEAFF. CDR3 sequence (DNA): TGTGCCAGCAACGACGGCCAGAACACTGAAGCTTTCTTT.

The chain couples TRBV5-1 to TRBJ2-2; no clear D gene. The V end lost 0 bases, the J end lost 3 bases, and 9 bases lay between the germline ends. Germline assignment: CDR1 SGHRS and CDR2 YFSETQ. The CDR3 contains 15 residues. The CDR3 spells CASSLVSADTGELFF. DNA of the CDR3: TGCGCCAGCAGCTTGGTATCTGCTGACACCGGGGAGCTGTTTTTT.

V usage is TRBV6-1 and J usage is TRBJ1-5; 7 bases line up with TRBD1. The CDR3 runs 14 residues. The V and J ends lost 6 bases and 0 bases, in that order; junction bases with no gene match: 2. Germline CDR1 reads MNHNS; CDR2 reads SASEGT. CDR3: CASRGQYSNQPQHF. As DNA, the CDR3 is TGTGCCAGCAGGGGACAGTATAGCAATCAGCCCCAGCATTTT.

The chain uses TRBV10-3 and TRBJ2-1; 13 bases fit TRBD2. V dropped 10 bases and J dropped 9; count of bases not matched to a gene: 6. The V gene's germline CDR1 is ENHRY and CDR2 SYGVKD. The CDR3 runs 13 residues. CDR3 nucleotide sequence: TGTGCCACAGGACTAGCGGGAGCGGGTGAGCAGTTCTTC. Translation: CATGLAGAGEQFF.

CDR3 bases: TGTGCCAGCAGCGAGGGGACAGGGGGTTACACTGAAGCTTTCTTT. Its protein product is CASSEGTGGYTEAFF. This sequence joins TRBV27 and TRBJ1-1, with TRBD1 matching 11 bases. The CDR3 contains 15 residues. CDR1 MNHEY and CDR2 SMNVEV come from the germline V gene (reference sequence). The ends lost 6 bases at V and 3 bases at J; junction bases unmatched: 6.

In DNA, the CDR3 is TGTGCCAGCAGAGAGGGGACAGCCTATAGCAATCAGCCCCAGCATTTT. It translates to CASREGTAYSNQPQHF. This sequence joins TRBV2 and TRBJ1-5, with 7 bases fitting TRBD1. The CDR3 loop spans 16 amino acids. V trimming: 6 bases; J trimming: 0 bases; junction bases outside the gene matches: 8. Germline CDR1 is SNHLY and CDR2 is FYNNEI.

This chain uses TRBV6-5 with TRBJ2-7, with D uncertain. Trimming pared 9 bases from V and 7 bases from J, leaving 13 bases between. This CDR3 has 11 amino acids. Germline V CDR1 and CDR2: MNHEY, SVGAGI. The CDR3 DNA follows: TGTGCCAGTACGCAAGGGTTTGAGCAGTACTTC. Translated, it gives CASTQGFEQYF.

The chain carries TRBV2 and TRBJ2-1; no definite D call. This CDR3 spans 12 amino acids. The germline V and J ends were trimmed by 8 bases and 7 bases, with 12 bases remaining between them. Germline V lookup: CDR1 SNHLY, CDR2 FYNNEI. DNA for the CDR3: TGTGCCAGCCGGTCCACTTTGAATGAGCAGTTCTTC. Translating it yields CASRSTLNEQFF.

CDR3 DNA: TGTGCCAGCAGCTCCGGACAGTACACTGAAGCTTTCTTT. Amino acids: CASSSGQYTEAFF. The chain recombines TRBV7-9 with TRBJ1-1, with a weak D call TRBD1 (6 bases). Germline loops: CDR1 SEHNR, CDR2 FQNEAQ (reference sequence). There are 13 residues in the CDR3. Trimming removed 4 bases at V and 3 bases at J, with 9 bases between.